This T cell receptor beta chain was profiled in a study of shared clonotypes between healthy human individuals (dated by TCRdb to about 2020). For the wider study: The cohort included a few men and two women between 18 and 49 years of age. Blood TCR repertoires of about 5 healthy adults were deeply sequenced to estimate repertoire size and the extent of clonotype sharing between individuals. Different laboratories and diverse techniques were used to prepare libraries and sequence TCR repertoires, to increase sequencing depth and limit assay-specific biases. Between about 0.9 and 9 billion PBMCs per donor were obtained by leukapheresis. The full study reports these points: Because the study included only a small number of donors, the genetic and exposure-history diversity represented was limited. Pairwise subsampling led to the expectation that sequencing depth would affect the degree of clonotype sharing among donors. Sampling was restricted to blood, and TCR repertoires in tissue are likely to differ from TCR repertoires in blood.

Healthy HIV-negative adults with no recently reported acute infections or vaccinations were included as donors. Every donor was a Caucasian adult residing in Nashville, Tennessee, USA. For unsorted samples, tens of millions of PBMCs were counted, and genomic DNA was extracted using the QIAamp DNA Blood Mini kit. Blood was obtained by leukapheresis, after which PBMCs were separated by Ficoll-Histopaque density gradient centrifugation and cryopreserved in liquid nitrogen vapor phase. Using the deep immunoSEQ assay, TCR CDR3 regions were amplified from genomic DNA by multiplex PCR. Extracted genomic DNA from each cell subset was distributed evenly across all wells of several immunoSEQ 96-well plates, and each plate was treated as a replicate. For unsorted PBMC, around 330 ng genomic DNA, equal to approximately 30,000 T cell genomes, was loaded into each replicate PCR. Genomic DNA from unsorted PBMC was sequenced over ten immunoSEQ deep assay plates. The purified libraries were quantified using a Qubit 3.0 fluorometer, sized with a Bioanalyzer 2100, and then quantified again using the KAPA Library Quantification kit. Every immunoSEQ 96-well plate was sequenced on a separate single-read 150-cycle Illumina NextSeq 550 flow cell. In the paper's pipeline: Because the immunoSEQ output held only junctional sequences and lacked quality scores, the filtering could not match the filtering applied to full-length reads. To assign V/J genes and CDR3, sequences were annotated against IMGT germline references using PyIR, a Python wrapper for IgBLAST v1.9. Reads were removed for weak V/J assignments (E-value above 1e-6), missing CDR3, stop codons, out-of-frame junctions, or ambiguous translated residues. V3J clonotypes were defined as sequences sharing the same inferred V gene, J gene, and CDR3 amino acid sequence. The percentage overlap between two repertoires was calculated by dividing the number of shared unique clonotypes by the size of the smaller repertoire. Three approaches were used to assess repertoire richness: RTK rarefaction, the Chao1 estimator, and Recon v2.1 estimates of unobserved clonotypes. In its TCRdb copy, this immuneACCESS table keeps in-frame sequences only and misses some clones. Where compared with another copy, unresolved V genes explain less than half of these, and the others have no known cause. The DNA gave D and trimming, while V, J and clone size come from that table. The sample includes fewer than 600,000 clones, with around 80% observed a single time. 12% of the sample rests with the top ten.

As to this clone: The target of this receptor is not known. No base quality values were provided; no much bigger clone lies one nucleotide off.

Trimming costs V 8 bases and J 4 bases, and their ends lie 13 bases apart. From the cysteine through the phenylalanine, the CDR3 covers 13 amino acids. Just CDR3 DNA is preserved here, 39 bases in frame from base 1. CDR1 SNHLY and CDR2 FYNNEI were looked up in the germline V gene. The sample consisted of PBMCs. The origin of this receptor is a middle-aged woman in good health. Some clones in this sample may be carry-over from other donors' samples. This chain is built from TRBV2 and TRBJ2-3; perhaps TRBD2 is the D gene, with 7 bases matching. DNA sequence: TGTGCCAGCGGGAGGGGGACCCCAGATACGCAGTATTTT. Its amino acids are CASGRGTPDTQYF. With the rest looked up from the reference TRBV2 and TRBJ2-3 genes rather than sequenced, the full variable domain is EPEVTQTPSHQVTQMGQEVILRCVPISNHLYFYWYRQILGQKVEFLVSFYNNEISEKSEIFDDQFSVERPDGSNFTLKIRSTKLEDSAMYFCASGRGTPDTQYFGPGTRLTVL.